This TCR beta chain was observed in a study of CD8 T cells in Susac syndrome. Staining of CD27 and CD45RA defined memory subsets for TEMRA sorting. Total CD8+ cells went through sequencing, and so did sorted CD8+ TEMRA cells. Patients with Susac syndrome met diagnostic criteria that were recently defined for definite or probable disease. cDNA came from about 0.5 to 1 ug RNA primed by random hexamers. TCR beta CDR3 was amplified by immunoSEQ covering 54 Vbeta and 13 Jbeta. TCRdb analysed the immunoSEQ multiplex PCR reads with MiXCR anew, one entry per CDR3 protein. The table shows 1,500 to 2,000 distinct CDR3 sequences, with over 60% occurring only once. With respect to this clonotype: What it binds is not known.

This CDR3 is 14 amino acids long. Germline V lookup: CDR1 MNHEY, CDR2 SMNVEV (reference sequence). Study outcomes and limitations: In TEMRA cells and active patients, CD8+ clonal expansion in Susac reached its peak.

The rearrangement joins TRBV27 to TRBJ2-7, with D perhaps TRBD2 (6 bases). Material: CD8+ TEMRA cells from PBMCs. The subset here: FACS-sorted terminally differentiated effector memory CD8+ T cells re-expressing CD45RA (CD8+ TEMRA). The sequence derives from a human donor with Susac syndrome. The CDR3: CASGIGVSSYEQYF. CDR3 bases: TGTGCTAGCGGCATAGGGGTAAGCTCCTACGAGCAGTACTTC.